The 10 T cell receptor beta chains given below trace back to one sample, sequenced in a study of T cells in Graves' hyperthyroidism and ophthalmopathy. Amplified TCR beta CDR3 regions came from RNA transcripts. A set of HTBI primers served as the primers for a first-round RT-PCR of the TCR CDR3. A single record per CDR3 protein comes from TCRdb applying MiXCR to the multiplex PCR reads. The data hold 660,000 or so distinct CDR3 sequences, with 45% observed a single time. Material for sequencing was peripheral blood or thyroid tissue (not recorded which). These receptors came from an adult man with Graves' disease, either hyperthyroidism or ophthalmopathy (not recorded which).

This chain links TRBV2 with TRBJ1-5; 7 nucleotides match TRBD1. The germline gives CDR1 SNHLY, CDR2 FYNNEI. The CDR3 totals 14 residues. V was clipped by 5 bases and J by 6 bases; unmatched bases: 7. This CDR3 is CASSTNRGLQPQHF. The CDR3 DNA reads as TGTGCCAGCAGTACAAACAGGGGACTTCAGCCCCAGCATTTT.

This clonotype has a count of ten or more. The chain has TRBV24-1 and TRBJ2-6; tentatively, D is TRBD1 or TRBD2 (5 bases each). V lost 3 bases to trimming and J lost 2 bases, with 13 bases between them. Germline CDR1 KGHDR, CDR2 SFDVKD. CDR3 length: 17 residues. This chain's CDR3 is CATSDTRRGAGANVLTF. CDR3 coding DNA: TGTGCCACCAGTGATACCCGACGAGGGGCTGGGGCCAACGTCCTGACTTTC.

The V gene is TRBV20-1, the J gene TRBJ1-2; TRBD1 agrees at 12 bases. CDR1 and CDR2 from the germline V gene are DFQATT and SNEGSKA (reference sequence). The length of the CDR3 is 13 residues. Losses at the gene ends were 6 bases for V and 11 bases for J; bases not matched to a gene: 10. The CDR3 reads CSAVAGTGGGYTF. As DNA, the CDR3 is TGCAGTGCCGTGGCCGGGACAGGGGGCGGTTACACCTTC.

Details on this clonotype: A much larger clone lies one base from this, so it may be a read error. The chain carries TRBV10-2 and TRBJ2-5; tentative D call: TRBD2 (6 bases). The germline gives CDR1 WSHSY, CDR2 SAAADI. The CDR3 runs 13 residues. The CDR3 here is CATAERVQETQYF. The CDR3 DNA sequence: TGTGCCACCGCCGAGCGGGTACAAGAGACCCAGTACTTC.

The chain uses TRBV7-3 and TRBJ1-4; perhaps TRBD1 as D (5 bases). V lost 6 bases and J 13 bases, leaving 24 bases between the germline ends. Germline assignment: CDR1 SGHTA and CDR2 FQGTGA. This CDR3 has 15 amino acids. This CDR3 is CASSERDRLMVGLFF. CDR3 nucleotides: TGTGCCAGCAGTGAGCGGGACCGATTGATGGTGGGACTGTTTTTT.

To note about this clonotype: The junction departs from germline at one end; a sequencing error may be responsible. The chain joins TRBV2 to TRBJ2-5, with TRBD2 as a possible D gene (6 bases). The germline V gene encodes CDR1 SNHLY and CDR2 FYNNEI. The CDR3 spans 14 residues. The CDR3 DNA reads TGTGCCACCAGTGATTCACTGGGGGGAGAGACCCAGTACTTC. The encoded protein is CATSDSLGGETQYF.

The sample holds many counts of this clonotype. The chain carries TRBV20-1 and TRBJ1-4; D gene uncertain. V was pared by 7 bases and J by 7 bases, with 7 bases between. This CDR3 is 10 amino acids long. Germline loops: CDR1 DFQATT, CDR2 SNEGSKA (reference sequence). This CDR3 is CSGLGEKLFF. The CDR3 DNA is TGCAGTGGGTTGGGTGAAAAACTGTTTTTT.

Comment on this clonotype: A clone one base away is much larger, so this may be a read error. The chain recombines TRBV2 with TRBJ1-1, with unresolved D. CDR1 and CDR2 (germline): SNHLY, FYNNEI. The CDR3 consists of 11 residues. CDR3 nucleotides: TGTGCCAGCAGTGAAAGGGTGGAAGCTCTCTTT. Translated: CASSERVEALF. Looking up the rest from reference TRBV2 and TRBJ1-1 gives the full variable domain: EPEVTQTPSHQVTQMGQEVILRCVPISNHLYFYWYRQILGQKVEFLVSFYNNEISEKSEIFDDQFSVERPDGSNFTLKIRSTKLEDSAMYFCASSERVEALFGQGTRLTVV.

The V gene is TRBV25-1, the J gene TRBJ2-7, with TRBD1 matching over 9 bases. The V gene's germline CDR1 is MGHDK and CDR2 SYGVNS. This CDR3 contains 14 residues. V trimming: 6 bases; J trimming: 5 bases; junction bases outside the gene matches: 8. For the CDR3, the DNA is TGTGCCAGCAGCGAAGGGACAGGGATCCACGAGCAGTACTTC. Amino acids: CASSEGTGIHEQYF.

This clonotype showed up many times. The chain is built from TRBV7-2 and TRBJ1-1; no firm D call. V was cut by 1 base and J by 6 bases, with 9 bases left in between. The CDR3 covers 13 residues. Germline loops: CDR1 SGHTA, CDR2 FQGNSA. As DNA, the CDR3 is TGTGCCAGCAGCTTAGGGGCCAGGTCTGAAGCTTTCTTT. Translation: CASSLGARSEAFF.